This entry describes one TCR beta chain. Antigen: not known. This table comes from immunoSEQ multiplex PCR, and its TCRdb copy is limited to in-frame clones, with some not included. The sample has around 2,000,000 clones, more than 85% seen once; the top ten hold roughly 1.7%. Germline CDR1 and CDR2: WNHNN and SYGVQD (reference sequence). The CDR3 runs to 14 residues. Trimming took off 3 bases at V and 4 bases at J, with 10 bases between the two ends. CD45RO negativity and positive selection for CCR7 defined naive CD8 cells, a population that excluded terminally differentiated effector memory CD45RA+ cells. These data come from a study of shared clonotypes between healthy human individuals. Study overall: Used for every donor were three CD4 naive, three CD4 memory, two CD8 naive and one CD8 memory plate. Findings and limits, study-wide: Relative to memory subsets, naive subsets generally showed larger estimated richness.

The rearrangement links TRBV10-1 to TRBJ2-1; D may match TRBD1 or TRBD2 (5 bases each). The TCR originated in a man younger than 35 in good health. Some clones in this sample may be carry-over from other donors' samples. Sequencing was performed on naive CD8+ T cells from PBMCs. The CDR3 loop reads CASSDRDGYNEQFF. The CDR3 DNA reads as TGCGCCAGCAGTGACCGGGACGGTTACAATGAGCAGTTCTTC.